This TCR beta chain came from a study of T cell responses to AZD1222 COVID-19 vaccine (dated by TCRdb to about 2021). With respect to the entire study: AZD1222 recipients whose second dose came at about 4 weeks and those whose second dose came at about 12 weeks were combined into one group, since spike-specific TCR depth and breadth did not differ between the two schedules. A total of around 240 trial participants underwent TCR sequencing, of whom around 200 received two doses of AZD1222 and some 26 received two doses of the MenACWY control vaccine. Enrollment into the trials was organized by age into subgroups of 18-55, 56-69 and 70-plus years, and those subgroups contained about 150, 27 and 61 TCR-sequenced participants, respectively. Results and caveats for the whole study, not just this receptor: In the small 56-69-year group, the increase in depth fell short of significance, most likely because of low power. Vaccine-associated CD4 TCRs spanned the whole spike protein, with dominant responses in regions 160-218 and 743-854. Nearly half of unique spike-specific TCRs reportedly recognized epitopes outside regions mutated in the B.1.351 and B.1.1.7 variants. After two AZD1222 doses, both the breadth and the depth of spike-specific TCRs were significantly higher than at day 0 and than in MenACWY recipients. Conclusions about previously exposed vaccinees are limited, since just six AZD1222 recipients were seropositive for SARS-CoV-2 at baseline. Most participants were white British and females outnumbered males, and the authors suggested that clonal diversity may have been underestimated. No day 14 peak-response samples were available, so repertoires were characterized only after the peak T cell response.

The meaning of the sample's time point label: baseline before first vaccination. The vaccinee samples were drawn from two UK trials, COV001 and COV002, one of which was a single-blind randomized controlled phase 2/3 trial testing AZD1222 (ChAdOx1 nCoV-19) in healthy adults. For TCRbeta chain sequencing, PBMC samples were collected from trial participants at day 0 and at day 28 after the second dose. The CDR3 runs 15 amino acids, cysteine and phenylalanine included. Only CDR3 DNA remains: 45 bases, in frame from the first base. For CDR1 and CDR2, the germline V gene lists KGHSH and LQKENI. Trimming takes 5 bases off V and 4 bases off J; junction bases not matched to a gene: 6. About this clone: The antigen it recognizes is unknown. No base quality information exists; no much larger clone differs at one position.

The CDR3 regions of human TCRbeta chains were analyzed by immunosequencing. From the authors' description of their analysis: TCRs in the repertoires were compared against a reference library of SARS-CoV-2-specific TCRs that had been generated with the MIRA antigen-specificity platform. Breadth meant the fraction of unique TCRs that were SARS-CoV-2-associated, whereas depth meant the fraction of total T cells that were SARS-CoV-2-associated. Using the MIRA data, each spike-specific TCR was assigned both to the spike region to which the TCR was reactive and to a CD4 or CD8 class. Log10-transformed breadth and depth values were compared by one-way ANOVA with Sidak's multiple comparisons tests. Held by TCRdb, this immuneACCESS table contains in-frame sequences only and omits some clones. Under half of the omission traces to an unresolved V gene where checked; the cause of the rest is unknown. Clonal size and the V and J genes are those of that table, whereas D and trimming came from the DNA. Present in this sample are about 130,000 clones, 92% of which were seen just once. Under 2% of the sample is held by the ten biggest clonotypes.

The sample was peripheral blood, taken on day 0 of AZD1222 vaccination. This receptor was taken from an adult in good health. This chain is built from TRBV18 and TRBJ1-4; the central 8 bases match TRBD1. Here the CDR3 is given as CASSSNRGINEKLFF. The nucleotides read TGTGCCAGCTCATCAAACAGGGGGATTAATGAAAAACTGTTTTTT. Reference TRBV18 and TRBJ1-4 genes cover what lies past the CDR3, so the full variable domain is NAGVMQNPRHLVRRRGQEARLRCSPMKGHSHVYWYRQLPEEGLKFMVYLQKENIIDESGMPKERFSAEFPKEGPSILRIQQVVRGDSAAYFCASSSNRGINEKLFFGSGTQLSVL.